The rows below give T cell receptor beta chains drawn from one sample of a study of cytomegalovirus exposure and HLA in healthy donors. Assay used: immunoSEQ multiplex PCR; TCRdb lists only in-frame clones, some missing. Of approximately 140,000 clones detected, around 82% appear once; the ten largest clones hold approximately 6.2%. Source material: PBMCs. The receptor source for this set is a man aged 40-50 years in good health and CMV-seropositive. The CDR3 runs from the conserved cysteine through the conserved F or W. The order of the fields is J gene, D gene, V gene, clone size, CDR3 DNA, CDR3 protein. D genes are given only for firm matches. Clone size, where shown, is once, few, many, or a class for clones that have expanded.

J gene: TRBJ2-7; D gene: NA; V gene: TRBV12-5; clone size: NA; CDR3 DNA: TGTGCTAGTGGGATGGACAACCACGAGCAGTACTTC; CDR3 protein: CASGMDNHEQYF
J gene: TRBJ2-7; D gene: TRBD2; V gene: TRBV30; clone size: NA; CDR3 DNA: TGTGCCTGGATGAAGGGACTAGCGGCGAACGAGCAGTACTTC; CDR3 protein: CAWMKGLAANEQYF
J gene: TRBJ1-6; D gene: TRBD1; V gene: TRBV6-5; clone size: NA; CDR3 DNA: TGTGCCAGCAGTTACCGTGCCGGGACAGGGGACTCACCCCTCCACTTT; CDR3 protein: CASSYRAGTGDSPLHF
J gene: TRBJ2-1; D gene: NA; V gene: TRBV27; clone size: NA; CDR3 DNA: TGTGCCAGCCAGGGGCGAACCTACAATGAGCAGTTCTTC; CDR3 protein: CASQGRTYNEQFF
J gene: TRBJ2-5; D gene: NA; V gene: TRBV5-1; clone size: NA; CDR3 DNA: TGCGCCAGCAGCTTGGCCCTACAGGGTCAAGAGACCCAGTACTTC; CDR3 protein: CASSLALQGQETQYF
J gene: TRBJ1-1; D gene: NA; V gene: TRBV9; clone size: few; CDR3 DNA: TGTGCCAGCAGCGTAGTAGGGGCTGACACTGAAGCTTTCTTT; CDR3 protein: CASSVVGADTEAFF
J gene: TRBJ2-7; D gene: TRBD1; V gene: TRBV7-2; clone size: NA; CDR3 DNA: TGTGCCAGCAGCTCAGGGGGTCTGAGCTCCTACGAGCAGTACTTC; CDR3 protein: CASSSGGLSSYEQYF
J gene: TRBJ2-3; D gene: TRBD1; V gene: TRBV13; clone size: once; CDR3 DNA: TGTGCCAGCAGCTTAACCTGGACAGGGCGACGCACAGATACGCAGTATTTT; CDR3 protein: CASSLTWTGRRTDTQYF
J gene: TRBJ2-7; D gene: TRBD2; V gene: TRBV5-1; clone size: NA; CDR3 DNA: TGCGCCAGCAGCTTGGAATGGACGGTAGCGGGAGCCTACGAGCAGTACTTC; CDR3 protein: CASSLEWTVAGAYEQYF
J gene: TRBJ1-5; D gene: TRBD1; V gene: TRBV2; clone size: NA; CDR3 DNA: TGTGCCAGCAGGGGACAGGACAGCAATCAGCCCCAGCATTTT; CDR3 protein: CASRGQDSNQPQHF
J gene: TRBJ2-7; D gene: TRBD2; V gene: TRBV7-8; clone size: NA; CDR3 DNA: TGTGCCAGCAGCTTAGCGGGGGAGAGCGGGGGGGGCTACTACGAGCAGTACTTC; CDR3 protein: CASSLAGESGGGYYEQYF
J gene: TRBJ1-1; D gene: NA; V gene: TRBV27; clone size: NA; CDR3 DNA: TGTGCCAGCAGTTTACAGGGTCTGAACACTGAAGCTTTCTTT; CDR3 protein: CASSLQGLNTEAFF
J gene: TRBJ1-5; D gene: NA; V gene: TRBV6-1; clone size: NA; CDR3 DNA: TGTGCCAGCAGTGAATTGGGGGGTAGTCAGCCCCAGCATTTT; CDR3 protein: CASSELGGSQPQHF
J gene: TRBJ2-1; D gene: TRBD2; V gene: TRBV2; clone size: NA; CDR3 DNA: TGTGCCAGGGGGACTAGCGGGCTCTACAATGAGCAGTTCTTC; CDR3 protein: CARGTSGLYNEQFF
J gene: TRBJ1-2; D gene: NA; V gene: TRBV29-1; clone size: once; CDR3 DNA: TGCAGCGATGTTTGGCCCACGGAGGGTGGCTACACCTTC; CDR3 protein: CSDVWPTEGGYTF
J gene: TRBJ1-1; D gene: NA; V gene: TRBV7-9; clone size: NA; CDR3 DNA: TGTGCCAGCAGCTTAGCGGGGCCCACTGAAGCTTTCTTT; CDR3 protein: CASSLAGPTEAFF
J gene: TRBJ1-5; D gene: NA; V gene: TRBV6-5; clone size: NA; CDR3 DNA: TGTGCCAGCAGCCTTAGTCAGGGGAGCAATCAGCCCCAGCATTTT; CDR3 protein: CASSLSQGSNQPQHF
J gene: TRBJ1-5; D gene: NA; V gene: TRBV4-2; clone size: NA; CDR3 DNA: TGTGCCAGCAGCCAAGATCCACTGAGCAATCAGCCCCAGCATTTT; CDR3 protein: CASSQDPLSNQPQHF
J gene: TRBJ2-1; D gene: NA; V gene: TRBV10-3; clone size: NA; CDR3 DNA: TGTGCCATCAGTGAAGGAGGGGCCGATGAGCAGTTCTTC; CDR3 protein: CAISEGGADEQFF
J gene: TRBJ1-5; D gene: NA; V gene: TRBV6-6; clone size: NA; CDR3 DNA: TGTGCCAGCAGTTATGTGGCTGCGGGAGATCAGCCCCAGCATTTT; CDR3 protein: CASSYVAAGDQPQHF
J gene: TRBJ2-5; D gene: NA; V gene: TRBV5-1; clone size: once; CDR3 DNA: TGCGCCAGCAGCTTGGATCCCGGGGAGACCCAGTACTTC; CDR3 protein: CASSLDPGETQYF
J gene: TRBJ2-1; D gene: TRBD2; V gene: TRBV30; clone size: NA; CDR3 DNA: TGTGCCTGGGGTGCTACTAGCGGGAATAAGTTCTTC; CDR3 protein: CAWGATSGNKFF
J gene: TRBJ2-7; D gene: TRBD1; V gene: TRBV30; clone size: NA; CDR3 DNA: TGTGCCTGGAGTGTACGACAGGGGGAAAGGTACTTC; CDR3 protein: CAWSVRQGERYF
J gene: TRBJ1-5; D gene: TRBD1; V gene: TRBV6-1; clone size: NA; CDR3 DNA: TGTGCCAGCAGCGCCAGACGACAGGGCGGCCAGCCCCAGCATTTT; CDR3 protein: CASSARRQGGQPQHF
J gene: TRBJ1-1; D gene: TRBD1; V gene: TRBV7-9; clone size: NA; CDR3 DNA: TGTGCCAGCAGCCCGGGGGACAGGAGGAACACTGAAGCTTTCTTT; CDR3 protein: CASSPGDRRNTEAFF
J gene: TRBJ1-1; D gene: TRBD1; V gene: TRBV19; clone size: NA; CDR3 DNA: TGTGCCAGTAGTACTCAGGGGGCGGTGGGCACTGAAGCTTTCTTT; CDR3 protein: CASSTQGAVGTEAFF
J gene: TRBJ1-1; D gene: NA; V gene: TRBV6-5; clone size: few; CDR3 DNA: TGTGCCAGCAGTTACTCGAGGTGGGTAATGACTGAAGCTTTCTTT; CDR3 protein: CASSYSRWVMTEAFF
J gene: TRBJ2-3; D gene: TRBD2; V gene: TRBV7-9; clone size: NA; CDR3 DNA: TGTGCCAGCAGCTTAGGACTAGCGGGGGCTAGCACAGATACGCAGTATTTT; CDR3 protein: CASSLGLAGASTDTQYF
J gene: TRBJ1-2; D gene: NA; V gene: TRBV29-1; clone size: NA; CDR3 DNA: TGCAGCGTTGAAGATTGGCAGGGTCGGAACTATGGCTACACCTTC; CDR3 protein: CSVEDWQGRNYGYTF
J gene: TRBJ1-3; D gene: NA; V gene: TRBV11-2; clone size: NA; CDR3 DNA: TGTGCCAGCAGCTTATCAGCGAGCTCTGGAAACACCATATATTTT; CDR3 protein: CASSLSASSGNTIYF
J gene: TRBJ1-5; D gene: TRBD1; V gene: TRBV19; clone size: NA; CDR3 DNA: TGTGCCAGTGCCCGGGACAGCGCCCATAGCAATCAGCCCCAGCATTTT; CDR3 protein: CASARDSAHSNQPQHF
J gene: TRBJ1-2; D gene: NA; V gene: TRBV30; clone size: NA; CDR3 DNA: TGTGCCTGGCTTTGGGGAAAGTTGAACGAGGGTGGCTACACCTTC; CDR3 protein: CAWLWGKLNEGGYTF
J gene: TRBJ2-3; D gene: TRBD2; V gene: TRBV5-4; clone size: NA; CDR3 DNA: TGTGCCAGCAGCTTGGGCCTAGCGGGGGATACGCAGTATTTT; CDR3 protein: CASSLGLAGDTQYF
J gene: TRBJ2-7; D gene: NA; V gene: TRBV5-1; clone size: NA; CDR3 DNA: TGCGCCAGCAGCTCGGACAGCTACGAGCAGTACTTC; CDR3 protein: CASSSDSYEQYF
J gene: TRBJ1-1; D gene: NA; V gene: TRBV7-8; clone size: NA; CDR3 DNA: TGTGCCAGCAGCTTAGGAGCCCCATGGAACACTGAAGCTTTCTTT; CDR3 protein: CASSLGAPWNTEAFF